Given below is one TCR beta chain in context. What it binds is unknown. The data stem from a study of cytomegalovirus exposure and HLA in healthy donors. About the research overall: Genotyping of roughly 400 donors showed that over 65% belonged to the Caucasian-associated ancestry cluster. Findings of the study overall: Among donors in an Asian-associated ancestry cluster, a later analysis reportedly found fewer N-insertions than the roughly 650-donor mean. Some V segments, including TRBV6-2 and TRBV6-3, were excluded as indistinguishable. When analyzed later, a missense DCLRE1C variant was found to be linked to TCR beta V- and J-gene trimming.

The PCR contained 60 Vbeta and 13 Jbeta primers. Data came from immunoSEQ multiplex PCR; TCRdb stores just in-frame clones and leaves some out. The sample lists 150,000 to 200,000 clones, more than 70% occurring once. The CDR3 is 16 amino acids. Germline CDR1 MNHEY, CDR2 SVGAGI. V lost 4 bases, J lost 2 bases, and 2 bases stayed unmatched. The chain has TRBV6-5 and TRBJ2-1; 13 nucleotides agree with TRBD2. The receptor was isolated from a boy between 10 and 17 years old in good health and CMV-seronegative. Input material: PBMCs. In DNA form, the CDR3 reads TGTGCCAGCAGTTCAGGGACTAGCGGGGCCTACAATGAGCAGTTCTTC. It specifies CASSSGTSGAYNEQFF.